The 8 T cell receptor beta chains presented below share a single source sample, sequenced in a study of blood T cell repertoires in COVID-19. The protocol was immunoSEQ multiplex PCR, while the TCRdb copy is restricted to in-frame clones and leaves out a portion. The data contain 490,000 or so clones, 80% to 90% of them singletons. Sequencing was done on a sample of PBMCs or T cells enriched from blood (not recorded which). The origin of the receptors is a woman aged 55-69 years who had recovered from COVID-19.

The chain employs TRBV9 and TRBJ2-7; maybe TRBD1 (5 bases). V lost 4 bases and J 0 bases, leaving 17 bases between the germline ends. The CDR3 runs 16 residues. The V gene's germline CDR1 is SGDLS and CDR2 YYNGEE. The CDR3 loop is CASSPRFDSRSYEQYF. Written as DNA, the CDR3 is TGTGCCAGCAGCCCACGATTCGACAGTCGCTCCTACGAGCAGTACTTC.

This clone was counted once. This chain connects TRBV10-3 to TRBJ2-1, with 10 bases matching TRBD1. V shed 0 bases, J shed 5 bases, and the junction held 4 bases outside the gene matches. The CDR3 is made up of 16 amino acids. Germline CDR1 ENHRY, CDR2 SYGVKD. This CDR3 is CAISESGQGTHNEQFF. The CDR3 region has the DNA TGTGCCATCAGTGAGTCGGGACAGGGGACACACAATGAGCAGTTCTTC.

V gene TRBV2 combines with J gene TRBJ1-1; D perhaps matches TRBD1 (6 bases). V lost 4 bases to trimming and J lost 1 base, with 13 bases between them. CDR1 SNHLY and CDR2 FYNNEI come from the germline V gene. The CDR3 sequence is 15 residues long. CDR3 DNA sequence: TGTGCCAGCAGTGTCCAGGGGCCTCCGAACACTGAAGCTTTCTTT. It translates to CASSVQGPPNTEAFF. The full variable domain, in which reference TRBV2 and TRBJ1-1 provide the parts outside the CDR3, is EPEVTQTPSHQVTQMGQEVILRCVPISNHLYFYWYRQILGQKVEFLVSFYNNEISEKSEIFDDQFSVERPDGSNFTLKIRSTKLEDSAMYFCASSVQGPPNTEAFFGQGTRLTVV.

The rearrangement links TRBV6-5 to TRBJ2-2; D is possibly TRBD2 (6 bases). Trimming removed 0 bases from V and 4 bases from J, with 6 bases in between. Germline V gene lookup returns CDR1 MNHEY and CDR2 SVGAGI. The CDR3 loop spans 14 amino acids. CDR3 region: CASSYSGGTGELFF. CDR3 DNA: TGTGCCAGCAGTTACTCGGGGGGCACCGGGGAGCTGTTTTTT.

The chain has TRBV5-8 and TRBJ2-5; 7 bases match TRBD2. V lost 3 bases to trimming and J lost 7 bases; unmatched junction nucleotides: 9. The CDR3 consists of 14 residues. Germline V gene lookup returns CDR1 SGHTS and CDR2 YDEGEE. CDR3 in amino acids: CASSWGPSGGTQYF. As DNA, the CDR3 is TGTGCCAGCAGCTGGGGCCCTTCGGGGGGGACCCAGTACTTC.

The gene calls are TRBV24-1 and TRBJ1-5; D uncertain. Germline values: CDR1 KGHDR, CDR2 SFDVKD. The CDR3 length is 16 residues. V was trimmed by 3 bases and J by 0 bases, leaving 11 bases between them. CDR3 bases: TGTGCCACCAGTGATCCTCTTTCGGGTAGCAATCAGCCCCAGCATTTT. Its protein product is CATSDPLSGSNQPQHF.

This clone was seen only a few times. This rearrangement joins TRBV15 to TRBJ1-5; D ambiguous. The CDR3 is made up of 13 amino acids. The V end was cut by 3 bases, the J end by 5 bases, with 8 bases between. CDR1 LNHNV and CDR2 YYDKDF come from the germline V gene (reference sequence). This CDR3 reads CATSRAVYQPQHF. DNA of the CDR3: TGTGCCACCAGCAGGGCTGTATATCAGCCCCAGCATTTT.

The chain is built from TRBV19 and TRBJ1-5; the match to TRBD1 covers 7 bases. V trimming: 3 bases; J trimming: 7 bases; junction bases outside the gene matches: 9. Germline CDR1 reads LNHDA; CDR2 reads SQIVND (reference sequence). CDR3 length equals 15 residues. The CDR3, as DNA: TGTGCCAGTAGTATCAGTAGACAGGGTTGGCAGCCCCAGCATTTT. Its translation is CASSISRQGWQPQHF.